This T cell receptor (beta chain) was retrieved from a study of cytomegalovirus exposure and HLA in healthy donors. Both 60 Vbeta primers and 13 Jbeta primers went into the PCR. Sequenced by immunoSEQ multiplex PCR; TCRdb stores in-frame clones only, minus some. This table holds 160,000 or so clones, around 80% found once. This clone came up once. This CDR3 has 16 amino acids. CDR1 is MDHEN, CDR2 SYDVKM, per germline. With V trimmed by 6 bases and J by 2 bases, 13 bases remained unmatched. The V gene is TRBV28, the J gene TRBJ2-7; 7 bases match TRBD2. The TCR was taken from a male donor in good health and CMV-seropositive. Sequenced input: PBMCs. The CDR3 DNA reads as TGTGCCAGCAGCCTACGGCGGGGGAGGAGTACCTACGAGCAGTACTTC. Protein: CASSLRRGRSTYEQYF. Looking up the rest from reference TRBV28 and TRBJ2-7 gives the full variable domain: DVKVTQSSRYLVKRTGEKVFLECVQDMDHENMFWYRQDPGLGLRLIYFSYDVKMKEKGDIPEGYSVSREKKERFSLILESASTNQTSMYLCASSLRRGRSTYEQYFGPGTRLTVT.